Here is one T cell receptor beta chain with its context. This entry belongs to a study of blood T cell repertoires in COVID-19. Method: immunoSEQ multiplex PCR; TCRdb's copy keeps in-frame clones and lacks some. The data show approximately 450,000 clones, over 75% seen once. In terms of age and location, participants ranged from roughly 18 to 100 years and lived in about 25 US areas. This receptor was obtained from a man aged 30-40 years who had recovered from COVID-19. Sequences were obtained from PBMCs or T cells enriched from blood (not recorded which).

This chain's CDR3 is CASSYHVPGQGFKSPLHF. As DNA, the CDR3 is TGTGCCAGCAGTTACCACGTCCCGGGACAGGGTTTTAAATCACCCCTCCACTTT. This chain joins TRBV27 and TRBJ1-6, with 9 bases matching TRBD1. CDR1 MNHEY and CDR2 SMNVEV come from the germline V gene (reference sequence). The trim removed 4 bases at V and 10 bases at J, leaving 17 bases unmatched. The CDR3 runs 18 residues.